The sequence of this T cell receptor (beta chain) was determined in a study of blood T cell repertoires in COVID-19. Clones were sequenced by immunoSEQ multiplex PCR, and TCRdb holds only the in-frame ones, with some missing. This sample yields about 360,000 clones, of which roughly 88% are seen a single time; roughly 2% belongs to the top ten. The TCR was taken from a woman aged 35 to 49 with acute COVID-19. Sample: PBMCs or T cells enriched from blood (not recorded which).

CDR3 nucleotide sequence: TGTGCCAGCAGCTTAGCGTTCGGCCAGGGATCCCCAACGTATGGCTACACCTTC. Translated, it gives CASSLAFGQGSPTYGYTF. V usage is TRBV7-8 and J usage is TRBJ1-2; a possible D gene is TRBD1 (5 bases). V lost 0 bases and J lost 5, with 22 bases in between. Germline assignment: CDR1 SGHVS and CDR2 FQNEAQ. There are 18 residues in the CDR3.